These 3 T cell receptor beta chains were sequenced from one sample in a study of regulatory T cells in long-lasting Graves disease. Time point: persistent/refractory GD, antithyroid drugs over 5 years with positive TRAb. Scientists built the TCR library using RNA that was extracted from PBMCs. CDR3 regions were amplified by Arm-PCR using iRepertoire HTBI primers to build TCR beta libraries. Each CDR3 protein is one row after TCRdb ran MiXCR on the multiplex PCR reads. In the table there are some 370,000 distinct CDR3 sequences, less than 25% of which are singletons. The source material was peripheral blood mononuclear cells (PBMCs), sampled when the disease was refractory, from a patient treated with antithyroid drugs. These receptors all stem from a female donor with Graves disease.

This clonotype was detected only a few times. This chain connects TRBV20-1 to TRBJ2-5, with TRBD1 as a possible D gene (5 bases). The CDR3 runs to 13 residues. V dropped 4 bases and J dropped 4 bases, with 13 bases sitting between them. Germline CDR1 is DFQATT and CDR2 is SNEGSKA (reference sequence). CDR3 DNA: TGCAGTGCTAACAGGCAGGGCCTAGAGACCCAGTACTTC. This encodes CSANRQGLETQYF.

The CDR3 loop reads CASSPGQGVANEQYF. In DNA form, the CDR3 reads TGTGCCAGCAGCCCTGGACAGGGCGTTGCGAACGAGCAGTACTTC. V is TRBV9 and J is TRBJ2-7; 8 bases are a match to TRBD1. The CDR3 loop spans 15 amino acids. With 4 bases clipped from V and 5 bases from J, the junction kept 11 bases outside the gene matches. Germline CDR1 SGDLS, CDR2 YYNGEE.

This clonotype was detected many times. J is TRBJ2-7 and V is TRBV6-2 or TRBV6-3; D remains unclear. CDR1 is MNHEY, CDR2 SVGEGT, per germline. Trimming removed 5 bases from V and 2 bases from J, with 10 bases in between. The CDR3 is made up of 13 amino acids. CDR3 DNA sequence: TGTGCCAGCAGTGAAGCTCAGACCTACGAGCAGTACTTC. Residues: CASSEAQTYEQYF.